The clone carrying this TCR beta chain has at least ten counts. This sample was taken from a study of T-cell reconstitution after alpha-beta-depleted transplantation in children. Unique molecular identifiers were incorporated during preparation of the TCRbeta library. Via MiXCR, TCRdb re-called the PCR reads, giving one row per CDR3 protein. Of roughly 220,000 distinct CDR3 sequences listed, around 13% are singletons. V lost 5 bases and J lost 2, with 9 bases in between. This CDR3 has 13 residues. Germline V lookup: CDR1 SEHNR, CDR2 FQNEAQ (reference sequence). Here the sequenced sample was PBMCs from the stem cell graft donor, taken from the stem cell graft. The sequence was obtained from a human donor who donated a stem cell graft to a child with acute lymphoblastic leukemia. V is TRBV7-9 and J is TRBJ2-5; D might be TRBD1 (6 bases). The CDR3 DNA reads as TGTGCCAGCAGCCCGGACAGTCAAGAGACCCAGTACTTC. Protein: CASSPDSQETQYF. Together with reference TRBV7-9 and TRBJ2-5, the CDR3 gives the full variable domain: DTGVSQNPRHKITKRGQNVTFRCDPISEHNRLYWYRQTLGQGPEFLTYFQNEAQLEKSRLLSDRFSAERPKGSFSTLEIQRTEQGDSAMYLCASSPDSQETQYFGPGTRLLVL.